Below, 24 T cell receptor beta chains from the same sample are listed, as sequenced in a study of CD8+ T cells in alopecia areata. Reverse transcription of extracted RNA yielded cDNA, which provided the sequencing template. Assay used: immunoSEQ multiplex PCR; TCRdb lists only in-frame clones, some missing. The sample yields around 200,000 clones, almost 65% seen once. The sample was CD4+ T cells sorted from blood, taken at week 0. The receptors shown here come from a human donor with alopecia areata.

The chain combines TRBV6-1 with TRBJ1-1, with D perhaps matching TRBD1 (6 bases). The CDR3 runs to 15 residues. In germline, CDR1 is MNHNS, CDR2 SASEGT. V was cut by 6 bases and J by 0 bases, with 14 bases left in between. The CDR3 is CASSPGTRMNTEAFF. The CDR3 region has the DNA TGTGCCAGCAGCCCCGGGACAAGAATGAACACTGAAGCTTTCTTT.

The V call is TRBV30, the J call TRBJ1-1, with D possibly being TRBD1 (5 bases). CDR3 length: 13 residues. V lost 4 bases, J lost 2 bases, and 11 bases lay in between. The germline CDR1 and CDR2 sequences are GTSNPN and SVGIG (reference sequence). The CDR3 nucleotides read TGTGCCTGGAAACTTGACAGAAACACTGAAGCTTTCTTT. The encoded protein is CAWKLDRNTEAFF.

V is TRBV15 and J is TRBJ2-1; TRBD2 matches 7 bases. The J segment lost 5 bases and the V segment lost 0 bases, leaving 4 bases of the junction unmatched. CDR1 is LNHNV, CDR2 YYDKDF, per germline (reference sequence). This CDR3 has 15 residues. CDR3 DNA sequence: TGTGCCACCAGCAGAGATGGACGGGGGGACAATGAGCAGTTCTTC. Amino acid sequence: CATSRDGRGDNEQFF.

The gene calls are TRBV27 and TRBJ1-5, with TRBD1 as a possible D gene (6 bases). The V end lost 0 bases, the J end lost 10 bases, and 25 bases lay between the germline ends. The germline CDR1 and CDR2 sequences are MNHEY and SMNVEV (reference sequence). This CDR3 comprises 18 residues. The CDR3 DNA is TGTGCCAGCAGTTTATCTGGACAGAGGGGGTGGGGTATCAGCCCCCAGCATTTT. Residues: CASSLSGQRGWGISPQHF.

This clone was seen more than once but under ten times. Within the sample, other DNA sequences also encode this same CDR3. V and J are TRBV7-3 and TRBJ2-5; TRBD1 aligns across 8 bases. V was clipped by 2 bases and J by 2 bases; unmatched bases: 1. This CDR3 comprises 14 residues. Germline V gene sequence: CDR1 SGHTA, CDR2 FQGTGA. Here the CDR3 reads CASSLGTGQETQYF. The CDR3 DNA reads TGTGCCAGCAGCTTAGGGACAGGACAAGAGACCCAGTACTTC.

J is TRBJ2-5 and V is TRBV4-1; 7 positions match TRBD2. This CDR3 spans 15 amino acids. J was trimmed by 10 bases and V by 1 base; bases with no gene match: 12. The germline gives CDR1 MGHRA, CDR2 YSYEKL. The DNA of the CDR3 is TGCGCCAGCAGCCAAGTACCGGGGGGTGTAGGAGTCCAGTACTTC. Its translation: CASSQVPGGVGVQYF.

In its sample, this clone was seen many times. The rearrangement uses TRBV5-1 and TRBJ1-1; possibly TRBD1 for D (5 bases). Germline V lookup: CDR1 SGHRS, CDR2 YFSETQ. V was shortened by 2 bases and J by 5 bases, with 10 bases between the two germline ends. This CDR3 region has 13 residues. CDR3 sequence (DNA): TGCGCCAGCAGCTTTCAGGGAAATACTGAAGCTTTCTTT. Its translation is CASSFQGNTEAFF. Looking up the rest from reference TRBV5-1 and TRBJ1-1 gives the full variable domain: KAGVTQTPRYLIKTRGQQVTLSCSPISGHRSVSWYQQTPGQGLQFLFEYFSETQRNKGNFPGRFSGRQFSNSRSEMNVSTLELGDSALYLCASSFQGNTEAFFGQGTRLTVV.

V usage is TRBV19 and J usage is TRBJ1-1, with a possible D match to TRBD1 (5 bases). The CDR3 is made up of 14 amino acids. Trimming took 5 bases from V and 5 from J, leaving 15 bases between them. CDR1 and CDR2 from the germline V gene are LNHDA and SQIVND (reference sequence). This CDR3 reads CASSFRGGRTEAFF. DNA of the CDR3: TGTGCCAGTAGTTTCCGGGGCGGTCGGACTGAAGCTTTCTTT. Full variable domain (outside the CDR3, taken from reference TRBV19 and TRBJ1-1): DGGITQSPKYLFRKEGQNVTLSCEQNLNHDAMYWYRQDPGQGLRLIYYSQIVNDFQKGDIAEGYSVSREKKESFPLTVTSAQKNPTAFYLCASSFRGGRTEAFFGQGTRLTVV.

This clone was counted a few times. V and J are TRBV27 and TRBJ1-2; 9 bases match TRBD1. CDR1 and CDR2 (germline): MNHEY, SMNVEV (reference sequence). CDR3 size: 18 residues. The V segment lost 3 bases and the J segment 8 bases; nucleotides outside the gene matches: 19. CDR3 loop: CASSLGTGQNRGLSGYTF. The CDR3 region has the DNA TGTGCCAGCAGTTTGGGGACAGGGCAAAATCGGGGGCTATCCGGCTACACCTTC.

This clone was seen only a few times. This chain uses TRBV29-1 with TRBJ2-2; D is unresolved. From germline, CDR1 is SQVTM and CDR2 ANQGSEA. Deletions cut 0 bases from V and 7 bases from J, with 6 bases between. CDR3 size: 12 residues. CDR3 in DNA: TGCAGCGTTGAAGATGACGGCGGGGAGCTGTTTTTT. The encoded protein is CSVEDDGGELFF.

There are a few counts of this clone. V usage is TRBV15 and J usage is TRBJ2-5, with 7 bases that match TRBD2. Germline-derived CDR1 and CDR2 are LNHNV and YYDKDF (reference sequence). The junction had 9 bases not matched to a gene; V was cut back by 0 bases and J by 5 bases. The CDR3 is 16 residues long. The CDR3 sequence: CATSRDQASGGETQYF. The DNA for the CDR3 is TGTGCCACCAGCAGAGATCAGGCTAGCGGTGGTGAGACCCAGTACTTC.

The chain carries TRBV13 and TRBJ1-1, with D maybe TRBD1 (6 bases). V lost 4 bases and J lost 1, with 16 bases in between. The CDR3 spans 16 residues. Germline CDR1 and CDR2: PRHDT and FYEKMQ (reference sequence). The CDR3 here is CASSSDEDSRNTEAFF. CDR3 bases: TGTGCCAGCAGCTCGGATGAGGACAGTAGGAACACTGAAGCTTTCTTT.

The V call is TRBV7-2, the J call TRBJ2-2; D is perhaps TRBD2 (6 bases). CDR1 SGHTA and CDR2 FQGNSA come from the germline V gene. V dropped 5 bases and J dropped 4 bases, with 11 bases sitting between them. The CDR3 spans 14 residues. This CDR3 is CASSTGLITGELFF. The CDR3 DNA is TGTGCCAGCAGCACGGGACTTATCACCGGGGAGCTGTTTTTT.

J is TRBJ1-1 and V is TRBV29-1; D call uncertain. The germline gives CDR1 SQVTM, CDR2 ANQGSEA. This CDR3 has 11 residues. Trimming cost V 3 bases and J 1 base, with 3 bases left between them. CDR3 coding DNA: TGCAGCGTTGAGGCGAACACTGAAGCTTTCTTT. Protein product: CSVEANTEAFF.

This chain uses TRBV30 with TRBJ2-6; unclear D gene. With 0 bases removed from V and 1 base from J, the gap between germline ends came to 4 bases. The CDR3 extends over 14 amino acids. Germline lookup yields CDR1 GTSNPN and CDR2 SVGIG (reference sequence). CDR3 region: CAWSVWSGANVLTF. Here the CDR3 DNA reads TGTGCCTGGAGTGTGTGGTCTGGGGCCAACGTCCTGACTTTC.

The CDR3 DNA reads TGCGCCAGCAGCACCGGGACGCAGCAGTTCTTC. Protein product: CASSTGTQQFF. The rearrangement uses TRBV5-1 and TRBJ2-1, with D perhaps TRBD1 or TRBD2 (5 bases each). Per the germline V gene, CDR1 is SGHRS and CDR2 is YFSETQ. Between the trimmed V and J ends, which lost 4 bases and 11 bases, there was a span of 10 bases. This CDR3 is built from 11 residues. Full variable domain (missing parts from reference TRBV5-1 and TRBJ2-1): KAGVTQTPRYLIKTRGQQVTLSCSPISGHRSVSWYQQTPGQGLQFLFEYFSETQRNKGNFPGRFSGRQFSNSRSEMNVSTLELGDSALYLCASSTGTQQFFGPGTRLTVL.

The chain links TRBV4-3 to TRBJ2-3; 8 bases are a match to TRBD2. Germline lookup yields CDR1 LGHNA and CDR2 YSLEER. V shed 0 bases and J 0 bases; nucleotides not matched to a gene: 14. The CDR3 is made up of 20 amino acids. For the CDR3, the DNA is TGCGCCAGCAGCCAAGACACCGCTAGCGGGTTACTTACTAGCACAGATACGCAGTATTTT. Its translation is CASSQDTASGLLTSTDTQYF.

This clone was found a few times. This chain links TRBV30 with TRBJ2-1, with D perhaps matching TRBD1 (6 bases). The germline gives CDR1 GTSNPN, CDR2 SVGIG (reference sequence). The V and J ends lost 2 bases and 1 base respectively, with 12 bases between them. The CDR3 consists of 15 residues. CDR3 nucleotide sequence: TGTGCCTGGAGTTGGGGGCTAGCTTCCTACAATGAGCAGTTCTTC. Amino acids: CAWSWGLASYNEQFF.

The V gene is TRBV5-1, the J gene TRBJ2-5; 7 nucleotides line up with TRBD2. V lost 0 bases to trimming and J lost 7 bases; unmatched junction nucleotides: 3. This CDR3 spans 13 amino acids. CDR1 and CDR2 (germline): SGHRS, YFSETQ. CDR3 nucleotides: TGCGCCAGCAGCTTGGGCGGGAGCAGGACCCAGTACTTC. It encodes CASSLGGSRTQYF. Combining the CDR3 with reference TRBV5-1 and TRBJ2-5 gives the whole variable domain KAGVTQTPRYLIKTRGQQVTLSCSPISGHRSVSWYQQTPGQGLQFLFEYFSETQRNKGNFPGRFSGRQFSNSRSEMNVSTLELGDSALYLCASSLGGSRTQYFGPGTRLLVL.

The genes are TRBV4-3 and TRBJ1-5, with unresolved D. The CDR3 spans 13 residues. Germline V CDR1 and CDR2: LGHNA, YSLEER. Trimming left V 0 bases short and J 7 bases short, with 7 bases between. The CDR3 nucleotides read TGCGCCAGCAGCCAAGATATAGGACAGCCCCAGCATTTT. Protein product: CASSQDIGQPQHF.

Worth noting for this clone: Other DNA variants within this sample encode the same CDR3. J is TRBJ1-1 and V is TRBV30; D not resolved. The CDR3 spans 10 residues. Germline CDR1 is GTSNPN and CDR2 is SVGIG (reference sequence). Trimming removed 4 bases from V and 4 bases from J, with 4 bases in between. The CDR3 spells CAWTRTEAFF. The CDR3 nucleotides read TGTGCCTGGACGCGCACTGAAGCTTTCTTT.

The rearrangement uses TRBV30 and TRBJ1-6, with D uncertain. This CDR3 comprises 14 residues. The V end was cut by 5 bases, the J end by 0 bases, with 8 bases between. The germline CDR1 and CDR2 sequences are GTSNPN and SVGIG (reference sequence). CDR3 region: CAWAGSSYNSPLHF. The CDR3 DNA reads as TGTGCCTGGGCGGGGAGCTCCTATAATTCACCCCTCCACTTT.

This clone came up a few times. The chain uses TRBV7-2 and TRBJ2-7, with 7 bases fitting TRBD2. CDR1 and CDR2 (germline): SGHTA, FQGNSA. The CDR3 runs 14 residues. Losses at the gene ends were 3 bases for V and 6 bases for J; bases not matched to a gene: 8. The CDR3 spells CASSFDGGFAEQYF. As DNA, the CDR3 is TGTGCCAGCAGCTTTGACGGGGGGTTTGCCGAGCAGTACTTC.

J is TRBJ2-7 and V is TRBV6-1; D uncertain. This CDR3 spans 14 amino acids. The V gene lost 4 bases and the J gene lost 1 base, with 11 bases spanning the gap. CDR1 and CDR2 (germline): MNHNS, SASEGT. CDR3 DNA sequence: TGTGCCAGCAGTGTTCGTGAAGCATCCTACGAGCAGTACTTC. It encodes CASSVREASYEQYF.